The T cell receptor beta chain under discussion was sequenced for a study of blood T cell repertoires in COVID-19. TCRdb's table, derived via immunoSEQ multiplex PCR, lists solely in-frame clones and lacks some. The table shows 240,000 or so clones, with 86% occurring only once. With V trimmed by 3 bases and J by 7 bases, 2 bases remained unmatched. The CDR3 consists of 12 residues. From germline, CDR1 is LNHDA and CDR2 SQIVND (reference sequence). The sequence was collected from a woman aged 40 to 55 with acute COVID-19. The sequencing input was PBMCs or T cells enriched from blood (not recorded which). The rearrangement joins TRBV19 to TRBJ1-1, with 7 bases fitting TRBD1. The CDR3 coding sequence is TGTGCCAGTAGTATGAGACAGGGTGAAGCTTTCTTT. Translation gives CASSMRQGEAFF.